The 29 T cell receptor beta chains below were found in one sample sequenced in a study of T cells in localized non-small cell lung cancer. TCRdb's copy holds only in-frame clones and misses some; the assay was immunoSEQ multiplex PCR. The data hold around 140,000 clones, with around 92% observed a single time. The input for sequencing was peripheral blood, taken before any cancer treatment. The source is an older female donor with stage I lung adenocarcinoma.

To note about this clone: Other DNA sequences of this sample code for an identical CDR3. CDR3 in DNA: TGCGCCAGCAGCTCAGGGGGGGCCAGGACTGAAGCTTTCTTT. Amino acid sequence: CASSSGGARTEAFF. The J gene is TRBJ1-1, the V gene TRBV5-1; 7 bases fit TRBD1. V trimming: 3 bases; J trimming: 5 bases; junction bases outside the gene matches: 7. The CDR3 is made up of 14 amino acids. CDR1 and CDR2 (germline): SGHRS, YFSETQ.

The CDR3 loop reads CASSPTGTLPGELFF. The DNA for the CDR3 is TGTGCCAGCAGTCCTACCGGGACACTCCCCGGGGAGCTGTTTTTT. This sequence joins TRBV6-5 and TRBJ2-2, with D possibly TRBD1 on 6 matching bases. The germline V gene encodes CDR1 MNHEY and CDR2 SVGAGI. The V end lost 5 bases, the J end lost 6 bases, and 16 bases lay between the germline ends. The CDR3 has 15 amino acids.

This clone showed up just a few times. CDR3 nucleotide sequence: TGCGCCAGCAGCTTACGGACAGACAAAGATACGCAGTATTTT. This encodes CASSLRTDKDTQYF. This chain links TRBV5-1 with TRBJ2-3; D might be TRBD1 (6 bases). Germline CDR1 reads SGHRS; CDR2 reads YFSETQ. V lost 2 bases, J lost 5 bases, and 12 bases lay in between. This CDR3 has 14 amino acids.

J is TRBJ2-4 and V is TRBV29-1; D is perhaps TRBD1 (5 bases). CDR1 is SQVTM and CDR2 is ANQGSEA in the germline V gene. Trimming pared 2 bases from V and 8 bases from J, leaving 10 bases between. This CDR3 has 12 residues. This CDR3 is CSVELGADIQYF. The DNA of the CDR3 is TGCAGCGTTGAACTTGGGGCGGACATTCAGTACTTC.

Only a few counts were recorded for this clone. V usage is TRBV30 and J usage is TRBJ2-7, with TRBD2 as a possible D gene (5 bases). The CDR3 loop spans 12 amino acids. Trimming pared 3 bases from V and 1 base from J, leaving 7 bases between. Per germline, CDR1 GTSNPN and CDR2 SVGIG (reference sequence). The CDR3 is CAWSRTSYEQYF. The CDR3 DNA reads TGTGCCTGGAGCCGGACTTCCTACGAGCAGTACTTC.

This chain joins TRBV28 and TRBJ1-4; D not resolved. This CDR3 region has 16 residues. Between the trimmed V and J ends, which lost 3 bases and 5 bases, there was a span of 16 bases. The germline V gene encodes CDR1 MDHEN and CDR2 SYDVKM. The CDR3 protein is CASSFFGNNGNEKLFF. In DNA, the CDR3 is TGTGCCAGCAGTTTTTTTGGAAACAACGGAAATGAAAAACTGTTTTTT.

The CDR3 spells CASSPWGRNTEAFF. DNA for the CDR3: TGTGCCAGCAGCCCTTGGGGACGGAACACTGAAGCTTTCTTT. This rearrangement joins TRBV14 to TRBJ1-1; tentatively, D is TRBD1 (5 bases). CDR1 is SGHDN, CDR2 FVKESK, per germline. V shed 4 bases and J shed 1 base, with 10 bases lying between them. The CDR3 spans 14 residues. The full variable domain, its missing parts supplied by reference TRBV14 and TRBJ1-1, is EAGVTQFPSHSVIEKGQTVTLRCDPISGHDNLYWYRRVMGKEIKFLLHFVKESKQDESGMPNNRFLAERTGGTYSTLKVQPAELEDSGVYFCASSPWGRNTEAFFGQGTRLTVV.

This chain connects TRBV20-1 to TRBJ1-2; tentatively, D is TRBD1 (5 bases). Germline V gene sequence: CDR1 DFQATT, CDR2 SNEGSKA (reference sequence). V lost 6 bases and J 5 bases, leaving 10 bases between the germline ends. This CDR3 spans 11 amino acids. CDR3 coding DNA: TGCAGTGCCCCGACAGAATATGGCTACACCTTC. Translated, it gives CSAPTEYGYTF.

The chain recombines TRBV7-9 with TRBJ2-1, with D uncertain. CDR3 length: 15 residues. V lost 5 bases, J lost 0 bases, and 11 bases lay in between. Germline-derived CDR1 and CDR2 are SEHNR and FQNEAQ (reference sequence). CDR3 residues: CASSQAASSYNEQFF. DNA of the CDR3: TGTGCCAGCAGCCAGGCGGCTAGCTCCTACAATGAGCAGTTCTTC.

The rearrangement links TRBV6-5 to TRBJ2-7, with no clear D. The V end was cut by 6 bases, the J end by 3 bases, with 18 bases between. The CDR3 length is 15 residues. Germline loops: CDR1 MNHEY, CDR2 SVGAGI. In DNA, the CDR3 is TGTGCCAGCAGCCCCGGATGGGGTCCCGGCTACGAGCAGTACTTC. It specifies CASSPGWGPGYEQYF.

A few counts support this clone. The chain carries TRBV9 and TRBJ2-1; 7 positions match TRBD2. V shed 3 bases and J 9 bases; nucleotides not matched to a gene: 6. Germline CDR1 reads SGDLS; CDR2 reads YYNGEE. The CDR3 consists of 13 residues. This CDR3 reads CASSASLASEQFF. As DNA, the CDR3 is TGTGCCAGCAGCGCTTCACTAGCGTCTGAGCAGTTCTTC.

V and J are TRBV6-5 and TRBJ2-5; D remains ambiguous. The CDR3 runs to 11 residues. The V end was cut by 4 bases, the J end by 1 base, with 1 base between. Germline CDR1 and CDR2: MNHEY and SVGAGI. CDR3 DNA: TGTGCCAGCAGTTCCCAAGAGACCCAGTACTTC. Translating gives CASSSQETQYF.

This chain uses TRBV19 with TRBJ1-5, with D perhaps TRBD1 (6 bases). The CDR3 extends over 15 amino acids. V lost 1 base and J 4 bases, leaving 11 bases between the germline ends. Germline V CDR1 and CDR2: LNHDA, SQIVND (reference sequence). The CDR3: CASSIGGQSNQPQHF. The CDR3 coding sequence is TGTGCCAGTAGTATAGGAGGACAGTCAAATCAGCCCCAGCATTTT.

This clone has more than one count but fewer than ten. This chain connects TRBV2 to TRBJ1-5, with TRBD1 matching over 7 bases. The length of the CDR3 is 14 residues. CDR1 and CDR2 from the germline V gene are SNHLY and FYNNEI. The junction had 9 bases not matched to a gene; V was cut back by 6 bases and J by 7 bases. The DNA for the CDR3 is TGTGCCAGCAGGACGGAAGGGGGCTTGCAGCCCCAGCATTTT. It translates to CASRTEGGLQPQHF.

The chain combines TRBV6-6 with TRBJ1-1; D unresolved. Trimming took 0 bases from V and 0 from J, leaving 5 bases between them. The V gene's germline CDR1 is MNHNY and CDR2 SVGAGI (reference sequence). This CDR3 has 14 amino acids. The CDR3 reads CASSYSPVNTEAFF. CDR3 coding DNA: TGTGCCAGCAGTTACTCGCCCGTGAACACTGAAGCTTTCTTT.

The rearrangement joins TRBV27 to TRBJ1-2, with TRBD1 matching over 8 bases. This CDR3 contains 19 residues. The J segment lost 7 bases and the V segment lost 4 bases, leaving 23 bases of the junction unmatched. Germline loops: CDR1 MNHEY, CDR2 SMNVEV (reference sequence). In nucleotides, the CDR3 is TGTGCCAGCAGTTCTAAACCCCGCGCTATTGCTGACAGGGGCTCTGGCTACACCTTC. Protein sequence: CASSSKPRAIADRGSGYTF.

The V call is TRBV7-3, the J call TRBJ2-5; D not certain. CDR3 length: 15 amino acids. V was pared by 1 base and J by 4 bases, with 13 bases between. Looked up from germline, CDR1 is SGHTA and CDR2 is FQGTGA. The CDR3 sequence: CASSLNSMLGETQYF. As DNA, the CDR3 is TGTGCCAGCAGCTTAAACTCGATGCTGGGAGAGACCCAGTACTTC.

J is TRBJ2-7 and V is TRBV5-1; possibly TRBD1 for D (5 bases). The CDR3 loop spans 14 amino acids. Trimming left V 0 bases short and J 1 base short, with 8 bases between. Per the germline V gene, CDR1 is SGHRS and CDR2 is YFSETQ. CDR3 DNA: TGCGCCAGCAGCTTGGTGGACACATCCTACGAGCAGTACTTC. Encoded protein: CASSLVDTSYEQYF.

Note on this clone: Other DNA sequences from this sample encode an identical CDR3 as well. The V call is TRBV28, the J call TRBJ2-7, with a tentative D call TRBD1 (5 bases). The CDR3 runs to 13 residues. Germline lookup yields CDR1 MDHEN and CDR2 SYDVKM. Trimming left V 2 bases short and J 2 bases short, with 7 bases between. The CDR3 DNA reads as TGTGCCAGCAGTTTAAACAGGCCCTACGAGCAGTACTTC. Protein product: CASSLNRPYEQYF.

The V call is TRBV7-3, the J call TRBJ2-3; TRBD1 matches 11 bases. The V and J ends lost 4 bases and 7 bases, in that order; junction bases with no gene match: 10. CDR3 size: 16 residues. Germline V gives CDR1 SGHTA, CDR2 FQGTGA. The CDR3 DNA reads TGTGCCAGCAGCTCACCGGGACAGGGGGACCAGAATACGCAGTATTTT. As protein: CASSSPGQGDQNTQYF.

V and J are TRBV4-1 and TRBJ2-5; D is unclear. Trimming stripped 4 bases from V and 0 bases from J, with 12 bases between. Germline lookup yields CDR1 MGHRA and CDR2 YSYEKL. The CDR3 loop spans 15 amino acids. The CDR3 sequence is CASSRSQANQETQYF. CDR3 sequence (DNA): TGCGCCAGCAGCCGCAGCCAGGCTAACCAAGAGACCCAGTACTTC.

This rearrangement joins TRBV5-4 to TRBJ2-6; either TRBD1 or TRBD2 may supply D (5 bases each). Trimming pared 6 bases from V and 0 bases from J, leaving 16 bases between. Germline assignment: CDR1 SGHNT and CDR2 YYREEE (reference sequence). There are 17 residues in the CDR3. Here the CDR3 DNA reads TGTGCCAGCACCCAACCTCCGAGGGGCTCTGGGGCCAACGTCCTGACTTTC. Translating it yields CASTQPPRGSGANVLTF.

The gene calls are TRBV5-1 and TRBJ2-2; 8 nucleotides align to TRBD1. V shed 0 bases and J 5 bases; nucleotides not matched to a gene: 6. The CDR3 length is 16 residues. Germline lookup yields CDR1 SGHRS and CDR2 YFSETQ. The CDR3 sequence: CASSLAGQALTGELFF. Written as DNA, the CDR3 is TGCGCCAGCAGCTTGGCGGGACAGGCCTTAACCGGGGAGCTGTTTTTT.

V gene TRBV30 combines with J gene TRBJ2-2; unclear D gene. This CDR3 region has 14 residues. CDR1 and CDR2 from the germline V gene are GTSNPN and SVGIG (reference sequence). V was shortened by 3 bases and J by 2 bases, with 10 bases between the two germline ends. The CDR3 is CAWRVKGNTGELFF. The CDR3 coding sequence is TGTGCCTGGAGGGTGAAGGGAAACACCGGGGAGCTGTTTTTT.

The rearrangement uses TRBV5-4 and TRBJ1-2; TRBD1 matches at 7 bases. J was trimmed by 6 bases and V by 3 bases; bases with no gene match: 8. This CDR3 has 14 residues. CDR1 is SGHNT, CDR2 YYREEE, per germline (reference sequence). CDR3 coding DNA: TGTGCCAGCAGCTCCTCCGGACAGGAAAATGGCTACACCTTC. Protein product: CASSSSGQENGYTF.

This clone was recorded a few times. J is TRBJ2-2 and V is TRBV9, with 9 bases fitting TRBD1. The CDR3 sequence is 16 residues long. With V trimmed by 3 bases and J by 1 base, 4 bases remained unmatched. The germline gives CDR1 SGDLS, CDR2 YYNGEE. The CDR3 sequence: CASSGRGQGNTGELFF. The CDR3 DNA sequence: TGTGCCAGCAGCGGAAGGGGACAGGGGAACACCGGGGAGCTGTTTTTT.

This sequence joins TRBV2 and TRBJ2-4; 7 bases are shared with TRBD2. The CDR3 spans 18 residues. The germline V gene has CDR1 SNHLY and CDR2 FYNNEI. The ends lost 3 bases at V and 5 bases at J; junction bases unmatched: 16. CDR3 DNA sequence: TGTGCCAGCAGTGAGCCCCCATTAGCGGGCCCTCTCGAAAACATTCAGTACTTC. Protein: CASSEPPLAGPLENIQYF.

This chain uses TRBV2 with TRBJ1-1, with 9 bases identical to TRBD1. CDR3 size: 13 residues. The V gene end was trimmed by 7 bases and the J gene end by 7 bases; junction bases not matched to a gene: 7. Germline V CDR1 and CDR2: SNHLY, FYNNEI. The CDR3: CASTRDRVVEAFF. DNA for the CDR3: TGTGCCAGCACCCGGGACAGGGTTGTTGAAGCTTTCTTT.

V and J are TRBV2 and TRBJ2-7; the D call may be TRBD1 or TRBD2 (5 bases each). Germline V gene data show CDR1 as SNHLY and CDR2 as FYNNEI. V lost 4 bases, J lost 2 bases, and 12 bases lay in between. The CDR3 is 14 residues long. CDR3 protein: CASSVGVLAYEQYF. As DNA, the CDR3 is TGTGCCAGCAGTGTGGGGGTTCTAGCCTACGAGCAGTACTTC.